This entry concerns a single T cell receptor beta chain. The method was immunoSEQ multiplex PCR; TCRdb's version includes in-frame clones alone and lacks a portion of them. The repertoire includes roughly 150,000 clones, 70% to 85% of them detected once, and 9.8% sits in the top ten. The data derive from a study of blood T cell repertoires in COVID-19. Study-level background: Both acute and convalescent COVID-19 samples were obtained from the United States, Italy and Spain.

This CDR3 has 16 residues. Germline V CDR1 and CDR2: LGHNA, YNFKEQ. V was shortened by 0 bases and J by 4 bases, with 13 bases between the two germline ends. The chain combines TRBV4-2 with TRBJ2-1; D possibly corresponds to TRBD2 (5 bases). Sequencing was done on a sample of peripheral blood. This receptor was taken from a woman in her forties or fifties with acute or convalescent COVID-19. The CDR3 is CASSQDPASRYNEQFF. The DNA of the CDR3 is TGTGCCAGCAGCCAAGATCCAGCTAGCCGGTACAATGAGCAGTTCTTC.